This record concerns one TCR beta chain sequence. This clonotype has ten or more counts. Its antigen has not been determined. Per-base qualities were not stored, and no clone one base away is much larger. Stable Graves' hyperthyroidism was defined as no progression to ophthalmopathy during 18 months of follow-up. Hyperthyroidism patients were aged 18 to 65 years and newly diagnosed, with disease duration of less than 2 months. The study excluded patients with uncontrolled infections, other autoimmune diseases, pregnancy or lactation. Diagnoses were based on clinical symptoms, serum thyroxine and TRAb, thyroid ultrasound and orbital computed tomography. PBMCs were separated from roughly 9.3 ml of fresh peripheral blood using Ficoll-Paque density gradient centrifugation. Total RNA was extracted using Trizol reagent, and RNA quality was assessed on an Agilent 2100 Bioanalyzer. Per the germline V gene (reference sequence), MNHEY is the CDR1 and SMNVEV is the CDR2. From its cysteine to its phenylalanine, the CDR3 spans 14 amino acids. The only DNA kept is the CDR3, 42 bases in frame from the first base. Ends trimmed: V by 6 bases, J by 5 bases; bases unmatched to a gene: 5.

This entry is derived from a study of T cells in Graves' hyperthyroidism and ophthalmopathy (dated by TCRdb to about 2019). About the study as a whole: Peripheral blood was collected at initial diagnosis, before any treatment. The approximately 100 discovery patients were divided at random into training and test sets in a 7:3 ratio. An independent validation cohort of 18 to 20 hyperthyroidism patients and approximately 15 patients who later progressed to ophthalmopathy tested prospective prediction of ophthalmopathy. Once sampling was done, hyperthyroidism patients were given methimazole at a starting dose of 30 mg daily, whereas ophthalmopathy patients were given high-dose intravenous methylprednisolone. According to the paper, TCR Vbeta CDR3 sequencing was carried out on 120 to 150 peripheral blood samples, which came from some 41 ophthalmopathy, around 74 hyperthyroidism and about 17 progressor patients. In several Graves' hyperthyroidism patients, the study also compared T-cell repertoires from thyroid tissue with T-cell repertoires from blood. To identify distinguishing TCR V-J signatures, a discovery cohort of roughly 100 patients was used, comprising 43 with Graves' ophthalmopathy and some 60 with stable Graves' hyperthyroidism. General study outcomes and caveats: Sample size was not statistically predetermined, and blinding of investigators to group allocation was not performed. A model built on a 13 V-J signature distinguished ophthalmopathy from stable hyperthyroidism, reaching 87.88% sensitivity and around 81% specificity in cross-validation and 80%/75% in testing. Most expanded thyroid clonotypes (frequency above 0.001) were also detected in blood, a finding suggesting that blood repertoires may reflect thyroid immune responses. During validation, the model predicted progression to ophthalmopathy a median of around six months ahead of onset, with just under 71% sensitivity and 72% to 85% specificity.

TCR beta CDR3 regions were amplified from RNA transcripts. The first round of RT-PCR for the TCR CDR3 was performed with the HTBI primer set and the Qiagen OneStep RT-PCR kit. A second multiplex PCR round built the libraries, followed by size selection and purification. Libraries were sequenced paired-end with 100 bp reads on an Illumina HiSeq2000. The source study handled its data this way. SOAPnuke was used to process the raw data, with reads discarded if the reads contained adapters or uncalled bases, had a mean Phred below 15, or lacked an exact constant-primer or identifier match. COPE v1.2.5 was used to merge high-quality paired reads, and clonotypes were defined as unique nucleotide sequences. MiTCR v1.1 was used to align the clonotypes against IMGT TRBV, TRBD and TRBJ reference segments. Analysis was restricted to V-J combinations with a frequency above 0.0001, which covered 98% to 99.2% of repertoires. A TCS score was defined as the ratio between F50 (clonal expansion) and ExV (chaos), using BLOSUM62-based TCRdist between CDR3 peptides within each V-J. Welch's t-statistics and random forest reduced several hundred V-J features to roughly 13, which were used in a naive Bayes classifier (R e1071). Through fastp at Q25 and MiXCR, TCRdb rebuilt clones from the public reads, retaining in-frame beta chains. Entries are consolidated by CDR3 protein sequence, retaining the most common genes and DNA. It is TCRdb's table, rather than the study itself, that gives the V and J calls and clone size. The sample profile shows about 480,000 distinct CDR3 sequences; approximately 15% of them were found once. Jointly, the top ten make up less than 20% of the sample.

Source material: blood. This clonotype was obtained from a woman aged 18 to 35 with Graves' hyperthyroidism. This receptor chain uses TRBV27 and TRBJ2-2, and TRBD2 aligns with 8 junction nucleotides. The sequenced DNA: TGTGCCAGCAGGGCGGGAGGCTGGACCGGGGAGCTGTTTTTT. Its translation reads: CASRAGGWTGELFF.